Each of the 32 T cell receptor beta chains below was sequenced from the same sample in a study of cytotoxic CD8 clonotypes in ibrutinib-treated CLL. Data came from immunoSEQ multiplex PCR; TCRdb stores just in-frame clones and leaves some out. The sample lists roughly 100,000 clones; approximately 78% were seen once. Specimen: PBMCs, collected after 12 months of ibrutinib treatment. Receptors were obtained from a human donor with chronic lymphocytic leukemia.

The CDR3 reads CASWGTGPSEDTQYF. The CDR3 coding sequence is TGTGCCAGCTGGGGGACAGGGCCTTCGGAAGATACGCAGTATTTT. This sequence joins TRBV2 and TRBJ2-3; 9 positions match TRBD1. Unmatched junction bases numbered 11, after V lost 8 bases and J lost 5 bases. Germline V gene sequence: CDR1 SNHLY, CDR2 FYNNEI. The CDR3 is 15 residues long.

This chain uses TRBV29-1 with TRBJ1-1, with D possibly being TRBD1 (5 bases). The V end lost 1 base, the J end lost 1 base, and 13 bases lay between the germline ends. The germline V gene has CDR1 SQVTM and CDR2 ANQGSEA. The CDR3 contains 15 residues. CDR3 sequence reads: CSVEGGTGENTEAFF. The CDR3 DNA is TGCAGCGTTGAAGGGGGTACGGGGGAGAACACTGAAGCTTTCTTT.

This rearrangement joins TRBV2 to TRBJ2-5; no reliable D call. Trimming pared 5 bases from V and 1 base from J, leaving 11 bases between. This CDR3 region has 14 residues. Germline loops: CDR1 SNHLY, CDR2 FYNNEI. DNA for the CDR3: TGTGCCAGCAGTCCGCTGACCAGCCAAGAGACCCAGTACTTC. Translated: CASSPLTSQETQYF. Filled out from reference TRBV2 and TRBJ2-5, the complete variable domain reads EPEVTQTPSHQVTQMGQEVILRCVPISNHLYFYWYRQILGQKVEFLVSFYNNEISEKSEIFDDQFSVERPDGSNFTLKIRSTKLEDSAMYFCASSPLTSQETQYFGPGTRLLVL.

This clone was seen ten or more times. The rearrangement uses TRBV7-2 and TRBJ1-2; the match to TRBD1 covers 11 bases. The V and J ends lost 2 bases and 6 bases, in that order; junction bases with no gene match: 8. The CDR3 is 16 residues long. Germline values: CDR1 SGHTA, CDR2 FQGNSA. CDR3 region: CASSLTGQGAADGYTF. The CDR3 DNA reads TGTGCCAGCAGCTTAACCGGACAGGGGGCGGCTGATGGCTACACCTTC. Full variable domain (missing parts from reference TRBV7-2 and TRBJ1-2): GAGVSQSPSNKVTEKGKDVELRCDPISGHTALYWYRQSLGQGLEFLIYFQGNSAPDKSGLPSDRFSAERTGGSVSTLTIQRTQQEDSAVYLCASSLTGQGAADGYTFGSGTRLTVV.

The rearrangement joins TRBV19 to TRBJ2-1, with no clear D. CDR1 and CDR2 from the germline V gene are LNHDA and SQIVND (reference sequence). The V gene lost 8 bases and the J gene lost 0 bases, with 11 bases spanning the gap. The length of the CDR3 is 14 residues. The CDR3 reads CASATESSYNEQFF. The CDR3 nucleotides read TGTGCCAGTGCGACGGAGAGCTCCTACAATGAGCAGTTCTTC.

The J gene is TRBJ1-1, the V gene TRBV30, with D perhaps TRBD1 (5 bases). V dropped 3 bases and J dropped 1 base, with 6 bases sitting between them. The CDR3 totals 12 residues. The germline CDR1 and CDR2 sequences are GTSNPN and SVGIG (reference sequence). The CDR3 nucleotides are TGTGCCTGGAGGGGACCGAACACTGAAGCTTTCTTT. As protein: CAWRGPNTEAFF.

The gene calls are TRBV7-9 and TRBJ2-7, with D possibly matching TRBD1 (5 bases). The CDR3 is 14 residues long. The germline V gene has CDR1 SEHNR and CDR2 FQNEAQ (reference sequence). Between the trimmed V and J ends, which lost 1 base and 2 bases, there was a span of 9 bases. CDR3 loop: CASSLEGKTYEQYF. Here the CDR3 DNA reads TGTGCCAGCAGCTTAGAGGGGAAAACCTACGAGCAGTACTTC.

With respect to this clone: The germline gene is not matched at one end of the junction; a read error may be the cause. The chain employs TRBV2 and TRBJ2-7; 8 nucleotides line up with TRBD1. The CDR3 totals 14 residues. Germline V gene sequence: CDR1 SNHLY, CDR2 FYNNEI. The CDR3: CASSEGQGRTFLPF. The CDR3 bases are TGTGCCAGCAGTGAAGGACAGGGGCGAACATTCTTACCCTTC.

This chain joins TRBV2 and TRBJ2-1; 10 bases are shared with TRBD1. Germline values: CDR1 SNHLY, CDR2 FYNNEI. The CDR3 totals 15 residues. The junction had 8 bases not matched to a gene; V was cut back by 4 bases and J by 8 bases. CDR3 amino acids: CASSVSLGQGYEQFF. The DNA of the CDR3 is TGTGCCAGCAGTGTTTCATTGGGACAGGGGTATGAGCAGTTCTTC.

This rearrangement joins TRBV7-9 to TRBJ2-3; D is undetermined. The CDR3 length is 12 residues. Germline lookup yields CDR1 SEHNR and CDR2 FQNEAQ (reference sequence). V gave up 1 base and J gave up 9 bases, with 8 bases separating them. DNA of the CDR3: TGTGCCAGCAGCTTAGTTAGATCCACGCAGTATTTT. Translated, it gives CASSLVRSTQYF.

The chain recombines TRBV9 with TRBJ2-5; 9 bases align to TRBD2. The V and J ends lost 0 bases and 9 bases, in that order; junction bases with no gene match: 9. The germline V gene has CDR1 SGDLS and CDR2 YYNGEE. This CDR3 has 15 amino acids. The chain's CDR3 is CASSVEAGGLRPQYF. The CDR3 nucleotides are TGTGCCAGCAGCGTAGAAGCGGGGGGCCTCCGGCCCCAGTACTTC.

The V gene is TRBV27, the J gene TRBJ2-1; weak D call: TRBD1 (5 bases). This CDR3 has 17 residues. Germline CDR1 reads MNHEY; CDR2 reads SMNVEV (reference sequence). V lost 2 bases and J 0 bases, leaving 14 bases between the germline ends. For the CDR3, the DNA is TGTGCCAGCAGTTTAGTCTCTTGGCAGGGCTCCTACAATGAGCAGTTCTTC. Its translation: CASSLVSWQGSYNEQFF.

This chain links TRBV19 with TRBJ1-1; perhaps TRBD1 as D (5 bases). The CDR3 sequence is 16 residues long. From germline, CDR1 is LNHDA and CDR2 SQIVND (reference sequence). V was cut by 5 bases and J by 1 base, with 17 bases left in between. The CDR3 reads CASSPGRAAQNTEAFF. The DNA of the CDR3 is TGTGCCAGTAGTCCGGGGCGGGCAGCCCAGAACACTGAAGCTTTCTTT.

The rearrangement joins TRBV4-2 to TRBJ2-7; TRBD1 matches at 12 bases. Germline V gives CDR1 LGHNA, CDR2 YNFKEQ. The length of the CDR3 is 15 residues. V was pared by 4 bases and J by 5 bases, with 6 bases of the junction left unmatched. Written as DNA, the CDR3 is TGTGCCAGCAGCCCCCGGGACAGGGGGCACCACGAGCAGTACTTC. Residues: CASSPRDRGHHEQYF.

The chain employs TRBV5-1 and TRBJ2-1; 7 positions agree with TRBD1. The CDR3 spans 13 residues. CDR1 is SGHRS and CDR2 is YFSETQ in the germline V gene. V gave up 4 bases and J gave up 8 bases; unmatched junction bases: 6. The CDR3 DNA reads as TGCGCCAGCAGCGCCTCGACAGGGCATGAGCAGTTCTTC. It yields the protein CASSASTGHEQFF.

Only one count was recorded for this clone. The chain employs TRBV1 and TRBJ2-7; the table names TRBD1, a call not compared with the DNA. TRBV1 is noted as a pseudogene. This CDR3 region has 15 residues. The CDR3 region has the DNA TGCACCAGCAGCGCGGGACAGGGGGCCCCCTACGAGCAGTACTTC. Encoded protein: CTSSAGQGAPYEQYF.

The DNA for the CDR3 is TGTGCCAGCAGCCAAGGGACTAGCGGGGGCCCCTTCTCTGGGGCCAACGTCCTGACTTTC. It specifies CASSQGTSGGPFSGANVLTF. The rearrangement links TRBV14 to TRBJ2-6, with TRBD2 identical over 13 bases. Per germline, CDR1 SGHDN and CDR2 FVKESK. The length of the CDR3 is 20 residues. Trimming took 1 base from V and 0 from J; bases not matched to a gene: 6.

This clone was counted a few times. CDR3 coding DNA: TGCAGCGTTGACCCGGCAGGGGCAGATACGCAGTATTTT. Residues: CSVDPAGADTQYF. This rearrangement joins TRBV29-1 to TRBJ2-3; TRBD1 is a possible D gene (6 bases). The CDR3 runs 13 residues. The germline V and J ends were trimmed by 3 bases and 4 bases, with 11 bases remaining between them. The germline CDR1 and CDR2 sequences are SQVTM and ANQGSEA.

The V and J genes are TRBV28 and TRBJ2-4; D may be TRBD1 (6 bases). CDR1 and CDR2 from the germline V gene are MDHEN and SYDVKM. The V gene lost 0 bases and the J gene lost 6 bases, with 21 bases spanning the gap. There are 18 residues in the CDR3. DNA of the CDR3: TGTGCCAGCAGTTTATGGGGGGCCCCCATCGACCGGAGAAACATTCAGTACTTC. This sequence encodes CASSLWGAPIDRRNIQYF.

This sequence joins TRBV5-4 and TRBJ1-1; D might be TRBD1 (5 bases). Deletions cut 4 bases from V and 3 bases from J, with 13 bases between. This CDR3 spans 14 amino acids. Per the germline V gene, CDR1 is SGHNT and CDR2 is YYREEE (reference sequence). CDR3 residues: CASSRGIGDTEAFF. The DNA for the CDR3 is TGTGCCAGCAGCCGGGGGATAGGGGACACTGAAGCTTTCTTT.

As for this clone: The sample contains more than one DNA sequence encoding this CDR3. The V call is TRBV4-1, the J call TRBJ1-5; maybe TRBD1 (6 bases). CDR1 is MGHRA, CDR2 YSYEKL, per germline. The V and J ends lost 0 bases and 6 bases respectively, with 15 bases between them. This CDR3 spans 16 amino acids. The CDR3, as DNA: TGCGCCAGCAGCCAAGATCAGGTTAAGGGGGGTCAGCCCCAGCATTTT. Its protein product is CASSQDQVKGGQPQHF.

The chain's CDR3 is CASRLYRGDNQPQHF. For the CDR3, the DNA is TGTGCCAGCAGATTATACAGGGGGGACAATCAGCCCCAGCATTTT. The chain has TRBV2 and TRBJ1-5; 8 nucleotides match TRBD1. CDR1 is SNHLY and CDR2 is FYNNEI in the germline V gene. The trim removed 6 bases at V and 3 bases at J, leaving 7 bases unmatched. The CDR3 runs to 15 residues. The full variable domain, completed using reference TRBV2 and TRBJ1-5, is EPEVTQTPSHQVTQMGQEVILRCVPISNHLYFYWYRQILGQKVEFLVSFYNNEISEKSEIFDDQFSVERPDGSNFTLKIRSTKLEDSAMYFCASRLYRGDNQPQHFGDGTRLSIL.

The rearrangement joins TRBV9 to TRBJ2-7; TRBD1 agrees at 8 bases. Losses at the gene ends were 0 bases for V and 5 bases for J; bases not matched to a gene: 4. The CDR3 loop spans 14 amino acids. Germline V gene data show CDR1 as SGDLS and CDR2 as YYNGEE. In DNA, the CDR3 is TGTGCCAGCAGCGTAGCTACAGGGGGAGACGAGCAGTACTTC. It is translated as CASSVATGGDEQYF. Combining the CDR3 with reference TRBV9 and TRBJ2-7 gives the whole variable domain DSGVTQTPKHLITATGQRVTLRCSPRSGDLSVYWYQQSLDQGLQFLIQYYNGEERAKGNILERFSAQQFPDLHSELNLSSLELGDSALYFCASSVATGGDEQYFGPGTRLTVT.

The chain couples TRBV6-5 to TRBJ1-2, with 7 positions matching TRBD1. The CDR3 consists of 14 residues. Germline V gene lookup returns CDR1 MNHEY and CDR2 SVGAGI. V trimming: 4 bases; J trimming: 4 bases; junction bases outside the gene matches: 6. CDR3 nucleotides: TGTGCCAGCAGTTCCCAGGGGGGACTCTATGGCTACACCTTC. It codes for CASSSQGGLYGYTF.

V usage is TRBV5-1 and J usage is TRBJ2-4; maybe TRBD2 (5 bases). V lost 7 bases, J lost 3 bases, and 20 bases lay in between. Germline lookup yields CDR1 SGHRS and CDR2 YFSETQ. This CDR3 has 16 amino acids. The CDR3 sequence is CASRPGSASSKNIQYF. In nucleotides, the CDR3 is TGCGCCAGCCGCCCGGGATCCGCATCGAGCAAAAACATTCAGTACTTC.

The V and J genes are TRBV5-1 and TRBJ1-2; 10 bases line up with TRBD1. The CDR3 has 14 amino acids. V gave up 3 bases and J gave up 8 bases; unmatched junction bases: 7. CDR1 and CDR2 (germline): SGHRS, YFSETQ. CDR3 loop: CASSSGTGESGYTF. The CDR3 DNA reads TGCGCCAGCAGCTCCGGGACAGGGGAAAGCGGCTACACCTTC.

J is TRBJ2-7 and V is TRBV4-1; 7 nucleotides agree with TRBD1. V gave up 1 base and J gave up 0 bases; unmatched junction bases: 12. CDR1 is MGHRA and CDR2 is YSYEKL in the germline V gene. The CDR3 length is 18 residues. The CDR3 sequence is CASSQVYRGVGYSYEQYF. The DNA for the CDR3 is TGCGCCAGCAGCCAAGTCTACAGGGGAGTTGGATACTCCTACGAGCAGTACTTC.

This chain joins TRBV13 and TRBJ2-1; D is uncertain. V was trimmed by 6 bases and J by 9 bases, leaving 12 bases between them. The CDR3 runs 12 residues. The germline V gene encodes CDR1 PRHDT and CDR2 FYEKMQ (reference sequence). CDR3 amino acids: CASRYRLGEQFF. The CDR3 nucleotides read TGTGCCAGCAGGTACAGACTGGGTGAGCAGTTCTTC.

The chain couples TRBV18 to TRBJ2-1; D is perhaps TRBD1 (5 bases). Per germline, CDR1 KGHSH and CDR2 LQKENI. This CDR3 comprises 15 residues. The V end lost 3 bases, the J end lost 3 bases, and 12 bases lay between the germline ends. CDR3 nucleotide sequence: TGTGCCAGCTCACCCCTACAGGCGGACTACAATGAGCAGTTCTTC. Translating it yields CASSPLQADYNEQFF.

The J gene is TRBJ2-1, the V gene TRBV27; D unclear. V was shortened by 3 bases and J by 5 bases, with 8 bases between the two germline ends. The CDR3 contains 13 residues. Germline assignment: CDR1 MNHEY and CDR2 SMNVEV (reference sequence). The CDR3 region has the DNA TGTGCCAGCAGTTTGAGCCTTAACAATGAGCAGTTCTTC. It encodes CASSLSLNNEQFF.

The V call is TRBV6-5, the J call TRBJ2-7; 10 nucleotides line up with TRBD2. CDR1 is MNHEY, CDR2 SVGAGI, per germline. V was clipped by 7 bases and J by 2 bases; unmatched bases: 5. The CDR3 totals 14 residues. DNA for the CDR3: TGTGCCAGCACCCCCAGCGGGGGGGCCTACGAGCAGTACTTC. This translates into CASTPSGGAYEQYF.

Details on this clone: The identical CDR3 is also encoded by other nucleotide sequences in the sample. The CDR3 nucleotides read TGCAGTGCTAGAGGAGGTGATACGCAGTATTTT. It encodes CSARGGDTQYF. V gene TRBV20-1 combines with J gene TRBJ2-3; D ambiguous. CDR1 is DFQATT, CDR2 SNEGSKA, per germline (reference sequence). This CDR3 spans 11 amino acids. V lost 1 base and J lost 6, with 5 bases in between.